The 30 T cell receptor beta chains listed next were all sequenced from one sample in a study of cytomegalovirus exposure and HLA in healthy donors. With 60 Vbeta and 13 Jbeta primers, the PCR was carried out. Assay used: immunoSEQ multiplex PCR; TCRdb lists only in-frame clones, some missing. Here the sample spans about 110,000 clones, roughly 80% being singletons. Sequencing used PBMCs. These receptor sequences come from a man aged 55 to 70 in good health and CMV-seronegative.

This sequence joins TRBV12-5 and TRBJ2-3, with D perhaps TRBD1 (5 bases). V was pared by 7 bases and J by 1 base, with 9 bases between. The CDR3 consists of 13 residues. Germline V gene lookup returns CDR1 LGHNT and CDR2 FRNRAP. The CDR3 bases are TGTGCTAGTGAGGTAGGGGGCACAGATACGCAGTATTTT. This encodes CASEVGGTDTQYF.

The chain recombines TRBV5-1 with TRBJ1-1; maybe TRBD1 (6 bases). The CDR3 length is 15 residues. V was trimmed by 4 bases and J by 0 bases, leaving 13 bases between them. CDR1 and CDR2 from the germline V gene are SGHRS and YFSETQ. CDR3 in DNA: TGCGCCAGCAGCCACTTGGGGGCGATGAACACTGAAGCTTTCTTT. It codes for CASSHLGAMNTEAFF.

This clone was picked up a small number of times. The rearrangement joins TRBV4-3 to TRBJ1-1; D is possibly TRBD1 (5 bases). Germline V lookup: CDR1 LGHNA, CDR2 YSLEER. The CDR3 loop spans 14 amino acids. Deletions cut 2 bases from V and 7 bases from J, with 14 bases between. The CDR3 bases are TGCGCCAGCAGCCAAAAATACGGACAATTTGAAGCTTTCTTT. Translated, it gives CASSQKYGQFEAFF.

The DNA of the CDR3 is TGCGCCAGCAGCCAACGGCCATGGGGGGGGAACACCGGGGAGCTGTTTTTT. This gives the protein CASSQRPWGGNTGELFF. The chain employs TRBV4-3 and TRBJ2-2, with 7 bases fitting TRBD2. Looked up from germline, CDR1 is LGHNA and CDR2 is YSLEER. The CDR3 covers 17 residues. V lost 2 bases to trimming and J lost 1 base; unmatched junction nucleotides: 7.

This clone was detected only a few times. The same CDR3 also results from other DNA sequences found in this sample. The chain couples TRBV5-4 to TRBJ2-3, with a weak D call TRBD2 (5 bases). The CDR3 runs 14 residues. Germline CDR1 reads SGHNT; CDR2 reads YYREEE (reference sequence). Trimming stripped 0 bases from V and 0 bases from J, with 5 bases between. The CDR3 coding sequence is TGTGCCAGCAGCTTGGGGACTAGCACAGATACGCAGTATTTT. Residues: CASSLGTSTDTQYF.

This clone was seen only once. CDR3 residues: CASSEEAGRGTEAFF. DNA of the CDR3: TGTGCCAGCAGTGAAGAGGCCGGGAGGGGCACTGAAGCTTTCTTT. V usage is TRBV2 and J usage is TRBJ1-1; the D gene is possibly TRBD1 (5 bases). The V end was cut by 1 base, the J end by 4 bases, with 13 bases between. Germline V gene lookup returns CDR1 SNHLY and CDR2 FYNNEI. The CDR3 is 15 residues long.

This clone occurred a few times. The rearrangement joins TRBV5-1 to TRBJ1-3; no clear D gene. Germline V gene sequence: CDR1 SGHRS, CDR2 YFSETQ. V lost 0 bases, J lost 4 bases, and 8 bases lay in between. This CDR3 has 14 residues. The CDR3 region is CASSLAGYGNTIYF. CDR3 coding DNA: TGCGCCAGCAGCTTGGCCGGGTACGGAAACACCATATATTTT.

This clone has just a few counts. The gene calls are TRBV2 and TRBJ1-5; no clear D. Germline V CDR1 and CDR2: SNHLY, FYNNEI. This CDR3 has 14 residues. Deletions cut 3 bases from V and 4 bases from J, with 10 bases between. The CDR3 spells CASSEWAENQPQHF. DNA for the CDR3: TGTGCCAGCAGTGAGTGGGCAGAGAATCAGCCCCAGCATTTT.

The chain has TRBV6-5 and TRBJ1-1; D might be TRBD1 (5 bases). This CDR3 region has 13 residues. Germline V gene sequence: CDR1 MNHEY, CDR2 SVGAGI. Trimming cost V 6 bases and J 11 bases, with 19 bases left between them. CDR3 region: CASRSPAGRWAFF. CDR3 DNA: TGTGCCAGCAGATCCCCGGCGGGGCGGTGGGCTTTCTTT.

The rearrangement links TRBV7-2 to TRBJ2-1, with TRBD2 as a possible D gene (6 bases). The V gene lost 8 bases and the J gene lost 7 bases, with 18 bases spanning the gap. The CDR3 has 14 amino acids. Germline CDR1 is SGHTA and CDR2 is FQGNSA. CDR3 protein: CASGAGLRGNEQFF. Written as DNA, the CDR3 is TGTGCCAGCGGGGCGGGGCTTCGGGGAAATGAGCAGTTCTTC.

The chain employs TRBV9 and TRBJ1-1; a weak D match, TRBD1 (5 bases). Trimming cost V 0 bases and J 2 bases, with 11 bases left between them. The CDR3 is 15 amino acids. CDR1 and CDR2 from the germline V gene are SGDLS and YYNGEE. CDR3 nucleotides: TGTGCCAGCAGCGTAGAAGGCAGGGCCAACACTGAAGCTTTCTTT. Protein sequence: CASSVEGRANTEAFF.

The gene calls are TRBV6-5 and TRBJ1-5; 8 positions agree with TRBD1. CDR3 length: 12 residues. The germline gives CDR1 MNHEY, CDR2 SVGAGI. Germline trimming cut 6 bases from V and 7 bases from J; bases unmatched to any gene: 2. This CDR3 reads CASRGQDQPQHF. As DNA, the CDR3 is TGTGCCAGCAGGGGACAGGACCAGCCCCAGCATTTT.

The CDR3 DNA sequence: TGCGCCAGCAGCCAAGCCCTGTCAGGGGGTAGGACAGATACGCAGTATTTT. Translating gives CASSQALSGGRTDTQYF. The rearrangement joins TRBV4-3 to TRBJ2-3, with 7 nucleotides matching TRBD1. This CDR3 is built from 17 residues. Trimming removed 1 base from V and 3 bases from J; junction bases left unmatched: 10. The germline CDR1 and CDR2 sequences are LGHNA and YSLEER.

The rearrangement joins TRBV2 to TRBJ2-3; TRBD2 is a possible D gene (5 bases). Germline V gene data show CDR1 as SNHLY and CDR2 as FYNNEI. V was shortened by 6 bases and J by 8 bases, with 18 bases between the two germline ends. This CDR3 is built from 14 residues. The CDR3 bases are TGTGCCAGCAGGCTTCGGACCCTCCGGGGTACGCAGTATTTT. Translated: CASRLRTLRGTQYF.

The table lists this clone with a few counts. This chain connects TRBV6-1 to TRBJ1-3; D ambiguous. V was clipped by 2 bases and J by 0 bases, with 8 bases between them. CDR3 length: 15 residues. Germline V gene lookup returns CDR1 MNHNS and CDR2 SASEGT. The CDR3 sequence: CASSEKHYSGNTIYF. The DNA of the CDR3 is TGTGCCAGCAGTGAAAAACACTACTCTGGAAACACCATATATTTT.

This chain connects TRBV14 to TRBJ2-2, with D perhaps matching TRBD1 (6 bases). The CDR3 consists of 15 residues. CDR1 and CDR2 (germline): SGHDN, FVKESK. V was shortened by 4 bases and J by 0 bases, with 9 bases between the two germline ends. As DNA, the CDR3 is TGTGCCAGCAGCCCTTACAGGGCGAACACCGGGGAGCTGTTTTTT. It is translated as CASSPYRANTGELFF.

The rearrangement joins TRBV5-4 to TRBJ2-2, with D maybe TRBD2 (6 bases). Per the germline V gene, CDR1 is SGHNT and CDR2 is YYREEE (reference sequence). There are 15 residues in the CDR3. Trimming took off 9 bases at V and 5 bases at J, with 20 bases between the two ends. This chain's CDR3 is CATSEMRAGTGELFF. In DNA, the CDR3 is TGTGCCACTTCCGAAATGAGGGCGGGAACCGGGGAGCTGTTTTTT.

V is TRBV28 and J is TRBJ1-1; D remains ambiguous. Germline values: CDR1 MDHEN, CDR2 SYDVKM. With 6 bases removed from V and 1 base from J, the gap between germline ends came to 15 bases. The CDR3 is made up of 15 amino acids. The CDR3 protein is CASSPREGWNTEAFF. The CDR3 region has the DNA TGTGCCAGCAGCCCTCGGGAGGGTTGGAACACTGAAGCTTTCTTT.

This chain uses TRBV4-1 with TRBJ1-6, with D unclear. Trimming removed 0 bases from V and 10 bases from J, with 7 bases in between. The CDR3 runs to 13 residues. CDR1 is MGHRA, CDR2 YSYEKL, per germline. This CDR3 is CASSQDLFSPLHF. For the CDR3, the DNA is TGCGCCAGCAGCCAAGATCTTTTCTCACCCCTCCACTTT.

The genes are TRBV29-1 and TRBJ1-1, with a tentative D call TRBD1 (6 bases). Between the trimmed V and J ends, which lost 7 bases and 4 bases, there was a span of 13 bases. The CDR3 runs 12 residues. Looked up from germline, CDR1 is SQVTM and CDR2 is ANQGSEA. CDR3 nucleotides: TGCAGCGGTTTCACAGGGAGCACTGAAGCTTTCTTT. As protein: CSGFTGSTEAFF.

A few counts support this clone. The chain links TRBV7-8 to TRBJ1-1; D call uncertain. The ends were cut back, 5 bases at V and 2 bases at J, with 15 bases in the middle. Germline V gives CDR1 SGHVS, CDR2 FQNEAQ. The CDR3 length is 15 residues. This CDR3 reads CASSGNRGANTEAFF. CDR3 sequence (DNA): TGTGCCAGCAGCGGAAACCGGGGAGCTAACACTGAAGCTTTCTTT. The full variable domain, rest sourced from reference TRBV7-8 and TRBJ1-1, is GAGVSQSPRYKVAKRGQDVALRCDPISGHVSLFWYQQALGQGPEFLTYFQNEAQLDKSGLPSDRFFAERPEGSVSTLKIQRTQQEDSAVYLCASSGNRGANTEAFFGQGTRLTVV.

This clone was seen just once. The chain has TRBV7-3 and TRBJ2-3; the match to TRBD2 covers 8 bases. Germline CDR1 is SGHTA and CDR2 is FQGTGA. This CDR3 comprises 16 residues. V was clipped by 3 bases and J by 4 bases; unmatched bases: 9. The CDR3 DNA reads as TGTGCCAGCAGCTTGAGCGGGGGCGGGTCAGCAGATACGCAGTATTTT. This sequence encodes CASSLSGGGSADTQYF.

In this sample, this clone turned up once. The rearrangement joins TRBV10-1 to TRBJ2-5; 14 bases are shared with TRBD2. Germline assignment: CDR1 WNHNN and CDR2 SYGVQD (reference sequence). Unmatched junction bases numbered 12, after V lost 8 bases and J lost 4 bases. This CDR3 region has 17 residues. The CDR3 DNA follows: TGCGCCAGCCGACGACTAGCGGGGGGGCGGGGTAGAGAGACCCAGTACTTC. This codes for CASRRLAGGRGRETQYF.

The CDR3 loop is CASSLARSRLYQETQYF. CDR3 nucleotides: TGTGCCAGCAGCTTAGCGAGATCGCGTCTGTACCAAGAGACCCAGTACTTC. The chain recombines TRBV7-2 with TRBJ2-5, with D uncertain. Trimming removed 0 bases from V and 0 bases from J, with 14 bases in between. The CDR3 is 17 amino acids. Germline loops: CDR1 SGHTA, CDR2 FQGNSA.

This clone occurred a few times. The CDR3 spells CASSRGGDQPQHF. CDR3 sequence (DNA): TGTGCCAGCAGTCGGGGGGGTGATCAGCCCCAGCATTTT. The chain employs TRBV7-6 and TRBJ1-5; possibly TRBD1 for D (5 bases). Trimming pared 6 bases from V and 5 bases from J, leaving 11 bases between. The CDR3 runs 13 residues. CDR1 and CDR2 from the germline V gene are SGHVS and FNYEAQ.

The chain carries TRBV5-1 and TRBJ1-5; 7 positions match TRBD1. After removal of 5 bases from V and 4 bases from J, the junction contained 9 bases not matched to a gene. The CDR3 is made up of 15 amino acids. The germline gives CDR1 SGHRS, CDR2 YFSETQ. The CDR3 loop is CASRESDRANQPQHF. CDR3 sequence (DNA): TGCGCCAGCAGGGAATCCGACAGGGCGAATCAGCCCCAGCATTTT.

The CDR3 here is CASKQNRGSNQPQHF. CDR3 DNA sequence: TGTGCCAGCAAACAAAACAGGGGCAGCAATCAGCCCCAGCATTTT. The chain is built from TRBV27 and TRBJ1-5; TRBD1 matches at 7 bases. V was pared by 7 bases and J by 1 base, with 7 bases of the junction left unmatched. Germline V CDR1 and CDR2: MNHEY, SMNVEV (reference sequence). CDR3 size: 15 residues.

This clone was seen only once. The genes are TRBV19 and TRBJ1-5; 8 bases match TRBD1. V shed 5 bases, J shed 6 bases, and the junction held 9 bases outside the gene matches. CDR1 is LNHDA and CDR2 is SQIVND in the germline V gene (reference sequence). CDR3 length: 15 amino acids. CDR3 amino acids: CASSVTGDLGQPQHF. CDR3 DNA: TGTGCCAGTAGTGTGACAGGGGATCTCGGTCAGCCCCAGCATTTT.

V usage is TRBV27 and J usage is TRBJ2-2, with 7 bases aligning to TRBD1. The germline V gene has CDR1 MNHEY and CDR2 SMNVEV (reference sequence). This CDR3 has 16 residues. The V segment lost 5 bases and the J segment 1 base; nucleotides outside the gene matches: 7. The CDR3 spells CASSPPWDRNTGELFF. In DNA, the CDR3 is TGTGCCAGCAGTCCCCCTTGGGACAGGAACACCGGGGAGCTGTTTTTT.

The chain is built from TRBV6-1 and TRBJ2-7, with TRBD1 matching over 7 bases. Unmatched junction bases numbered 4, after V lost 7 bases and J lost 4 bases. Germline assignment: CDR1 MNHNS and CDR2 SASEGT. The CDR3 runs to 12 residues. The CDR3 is CASIRDSYEQYF. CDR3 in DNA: TGTGCCAGCATCCGGGACAGTTACGAGCAGTACTTC.